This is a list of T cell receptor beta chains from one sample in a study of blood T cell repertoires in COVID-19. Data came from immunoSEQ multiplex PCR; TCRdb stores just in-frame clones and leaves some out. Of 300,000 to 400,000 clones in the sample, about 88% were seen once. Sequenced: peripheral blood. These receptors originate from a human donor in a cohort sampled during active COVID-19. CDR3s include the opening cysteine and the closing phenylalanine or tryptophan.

CASSLSGGLGGETQYF,TRBJ2-5,TRBV7-3
CASSPASGLAVDEQFF,TRBJ2-1,TRBV19
CASSEFLGGNTEAFF,TRBJ1-1,TRBV25-1
CASRLGGNTGELFF,TRBJ2-2,TRBV28
CASSFDRGDTEAFF,TRBJ1-1,TRBV2
CASSIDQGAYEQYF,TRBJ2-7,TRBV19
CASSRGTGASYEQYF,TRBJ2-7,TRBV5-1
CASSPGDTGELFF,TRBJ2-2,TRBV6-4
CASAQASGGRGNEQFF,TRBJ2-1,TRBV4-1
CASSPRGADRPYEQYF,TRBJ2-7,TRBV5-6
CASTITSGGSETQYF,TRBJ2-5,TRBV7-2
CASSILSVGRDTQYF,TRBJ2-3,TRBV28
CASSGRTSGRAGWYEQYF,TRBJ2-7,TRBV28
CSVGIAGSYYNEQFF,TRBJ2-1,TRBV29-1
CASSLVAEDEQFF,TRBJ2-1,TRBV13
CASSLVDRLNTEAFF,TRBJ1-1,TRBV5-1
CASSLREPLAKNIQYF,TRBJ2-4,TRBV28
CASSPPTGGDTGELFF,TRBJ2-2,TRBV18
CAWSKGGSTKNIQYF,TRBJ2-4,TRBV30
CASSQDWVPRDRGNYGYTF,TRBJ1-2,TRBV4-2
CSVEKTGRTEAFF,TRBJ1-1,TRBV29-1
CASSAGTSGRVSREQYF,TRBJ2-7,TRBV7-9
CASSFQGAYEQYF,TRBJ2-7,TRBV27
CASSPPGQGYEQYF,TRBJ2-7,TRBV18
CASSYTTGATEAFF,TRBJ1-1,TRBV6-5
CASSAALGGFTGNTIYF,TRBJ1-3,TRBV27
CASSFSGNSYEQYF,TRBJ2-7,TRBV27
CAIRLGQSNSPLHF,TRBJ1-6,TRBV10-3
CASSKGLAGEDTQYF,TRBJ2-3,TRBV2
CASRSGLARSTDTQYF,TRBJ2-3,TRBV5-6
CASSFNREETQYF,TRBJ2-5,TRBV5-1
CASSQESLVSYEQYF,TRBJ2-7,TRBV4-1
CASTLRDMGNTEAFF,TRBJ1-1,TRBV6-5
CASSGRTGLGEKLFF,TRBJ1-4,TRBV11-2
CASSLSIGGLSGNTIYF,TRBJ1-3,TRBV7-6
CASSPRGGGEQFF,TRBJ2-1,TRBV7-3
CASSRGLAGGRGETQYF,TRBJ2-5,TRBV7-6
CASSPSVSDLVNEQYF,TRBJ2-7,TRBV7-3
CAWTQGNTDTQYF,TRBJ2-3,TRBV30
CASSSPGAQETQYF,TRBJ2-5,TRBV5-1
CASSRTRTGGTQYF,TRBJ2-3,TRBV7-3
CSASLGQVILTEAFF,TRBJ1-1,TRBV20-1